Described below is a single TCR beta chain sequence and its context. The sample holds many counts of this clonotype. Its antigen is unknown. Within one base of it there is no much larger clone, and no base qualities were kept. The data were obtained in a study of T cell repertoires in cytomegalovirus infection (dated by TCRdb to the late 2010s). With regard to the full study: The HLA type of each donor mattered for the analysis, because public TCR beta signatures pointed to carriage of CMV infection along with the matching HLA type. Study-wide findings and limitations: The ex vivo response was dominated by HLA-C-restricted CMV-specific TCR beta clonotypes, which also provided the single most frequent clonotype in two of eight donors. Cumulative frequency of public TCR beta family members discriminated carriers of CMV infection plus the relevant HLA type in this cohort and an independent 352-donor cohort.

Sequencing took place on an Illumina HiSeq 1500. The raw public data were reprocessed by TCRdb itself: fastp quality trimming at Q25, MiXCR clonotype calling, in-frame beta chains only. Each CDR3 protein appears once, grouped with its most common genes and DNA. In all, the sample holds about 76,000 distinct CDR3 sequences, and roughly 3.6% of those were seen once. Together, the top ten hold 4.6% of the sample. The specimen sequenced was PBMCs. The origin of this receptor is a human donor in good health (CMV status not recorded). Some clones in this sample may be carry-over from other donors' samples.

The DNA sequence reads TGTGCCAGCAGCTTTCCGGGACAGGGCTCCTACGAGCAGTACTTC. Translated, this is CASSFPGQGSYEQYF. The chain employs TRBV11-1 and TRBJ2-7; TRBD1 aligns with 9 central bases. Reading from cysteine to phenylalanine, the CDR3 counts 15 amino acids. Of the read, only the CDR3 DNA is kept; its 45 bases are in frame from base 1. CDR1 and CDR2 are read off the germline V gene (reference sequence) as SGHAT and FQDESV. Trimming takes 3 bases off V and 0 bases off J; junction bases not matched to a gene: 3.